These 13 T cell receptor beta chains share one sample of origin, sequenced in a study of blood T cells in healthy people across ages. Next came a second PCR, run for about 7 to 12 cycles, which used a sample-barcoded 5' primer along with a J-beta primer mix. In TCRdb, the 5' RACE reads were re-called with MiXCR into one record per CDR3 protein. The table has hundreds of thousands of distinct CDR3 sequences, over 45% seen once. Specimen: blood. These receptors were collected from an older woman in good health.

For this clonotype: Likely a read error: the CDR3 ends without its conserved phenylalanine or tryptophan. The V and J genes are TRBV20-1 and TRBJ2-1; D not resolved. V lost 0 bases and J 0 bases, leaving 12 bases between the germline ends. Germline V gives CDR1 DFQATT, CDR2 SNEGSKA (reference sequence). The CDR3 spans 16 residues. The CDR3 region is CSARELVATSYNEQFL. In nucleotides, the CDR3 is TGCAGTGCTAGAGAGCTAGTCGCTACCTCCTACAATGAGCAGTTCTTA.

This clonotype was seen a few times. The J gene is TRBJ2-7, the V gene TRBV29-1, with 9 bases identical to TRBD2. Per the germline V gene, CDR1 is SQVTM and CDR2 is ANQGSEA. Unmatched junction bases numbered 3, after V lost 3 bases and J lost 0 bases. CDR3 length: 14 amino acids. For the CDR3, the DNA is TGCAGCGTTGAGCGTAGCGGGAGCTCCTACGAGCAGTACTTC. This encodes CSVERSGSSYEQYF.

The chain couples TRBV28 to TRBJ2-7, with D unclear. In germline, CDR1 is MDHEN, CDR2 SYDVKM. CDR3 length: 13 amino acids. V was pared by 7 bases and J by 2 bases, with 12 bases between. CDR3 in amino acids: CASTKGGPYEQYF. The CDR3 DNA reads as TGTGCCAGCACTAAGGGCGGTCCCTACGAGCAGTACTTC.

The chain combines TRBV4-2 with TRBJ2-7; unclear D gene. This CDR3 has 15 residues. Deletions cut 0 bases from V and 2 bases from J, with 11 bases between. CDR1 LGHNA and CDR2 YNFKEQ come from the germline V gene. The CDR3 reads CASSQEGVGPYEQYF. In nucleotides, the CDR3 is TGTGCCAGCAGCCAAGAAGGAGTCGGCCCCTACGAGCAGTACTTC.

In DNA, the CDR3 is TGTGCCAGCAGCCACAGCCAGGCTCCCTACGAGCAGTACTTC. This sequence encodes CASSHSQAPYEQYF. The chain has TRBV14 and TRBJ2-7; D call uncertain. Trimming stripped 3 bases from V and 2 bases from J, with 11 bases between. The CDR3 is made up of 14 amino acids. Germline CDR1 is SGHDN and CDR2 is FVKESK.

This chain connects TRBV16 to TRBJ1-2; maybe TRBD1 (6 bases). CDR1 and CDR2 (germline): KGHSY, FQNENV. CDR3 length: 15 amino acids. The V gene lost 2 bases and the J gene lost 1 base, with 11 bases spanning the gap. The CDR3 loop reads CASSQRDTRNYGYTF. As DNA, the CDR3 is TGTGCCAGCAGCCAACGGGACACCCGTAACTATGGCTACACCTTC.

This clonotype showed up many times. The chain employs TRBV10-3 and TRBJ1-2; D is possibly TRBD1 (6 bases). The V end was cut by 0 bases, the J end by 5 bases, with 10 bases between. CDR1 and CDR2 (germline): ENHRY, SYGVKD. The CDR3 contains 14 residues. For the CDR3, the DNA is TGTGCCATCAGTGAGTCGAAGACAGGTTATGGCTACACCTTC. It codes for CAISESKTGYGYTF.

The chain uses TRBV3-1 and TRBJ2-3; D is uncertain. Per the germline V gene, CDR1 is LGHDT and CDR2 is YNNKEL (reference sequence). The ends were cut back, 0 bases at V and 2 bases at J, with 12 bases in the middle. The CDR3 totals 16 residues. CDR3: CASSQDPVLSTDTQYF. Written as DNA, the CDR3 is TGTGCCAGCAGCCAAGATCCGGTTCTGTCCACAGATACGCAGTATTTT.

This clonotype has just a few counts. The chain is built from TRBV3-1 and TRBJ1-1; unclear D gene. V gave up 0 bases and J gave up 5 bases, with 7 bases separating them. The germline CDR1 and CDR2 sequences are LGHDT and YNNKEL (reference sequence). This CDR3 region has 13 residues. CDR3 sequence: CASSQERYTEAFF. CDR3 nucleotides: TGTGCCAGCAGCCAAGAGCGATATACTGAAGCTTTCTTT.

Of note for this clonotype: An end of the junction differs from the germline gene, which may be a read error. The gene calls are TRBV28 and TRBJ2-4; 13 positions agree with TRBD2. CDR1 and CDR2 from the germline V gene are MDHEN and SYDVKM. The CDR3 has 15 amino acids. CDR3 protein: CASHGTSGTNNIQYF. For the CDR3, the DNA is TGTGCCAGCCACGGGACTAGCGGGACCAATAACATTCAGTACTTC.

This clonotype came up many times. This chain links TRBV2 with TRBJ1-5; D unclear. Looked up from germline, CDR1 is SNHLY and CDR2 is FYNNEI. The ends were cut back, 4 bases at V and 0 bases at J, with 7 bases in the middle. CDR3 length equals 14 residues. CDR3 residues: CASSAVSSNQPQHF. The CDR3 DNA reads as TGTGCCAGCAGTGCTGTCTCTAGCAATCAGCCCCAGCATTTT.

V and J are TRBV20-1 and TRBJ1-2; maybe TRBD1 (5 bases). Germline CDR1 reads DFQATT; CDR2 reads SNEGSKA (reference sequence). The V and J ends lost 6 bases and 9 bases respectively, with 14 bases between them. The CDR3 covers 11 residues. CDR3 protein: CSASEQGSYTF. CDR3 DNA: TGCAGTGCGAGTGAGCAGGGCAGCTACACCTTC.

A few counts support this clonotype. The chain links TRBV2 to TRBJ2-5, with D unclear. The CDR3 consists of 12 residues. Germline CDR1 SNHLY, CDR2 FYNNEI. The V end was cut by 6 bases, the J end by 4 bases, with 9 bases between. For the CDR3, the DNA is TGTGCCAGCAGAGACCTGAGAGAGACCCAGTACTTC. Its translation: CASRDLRETQYF.